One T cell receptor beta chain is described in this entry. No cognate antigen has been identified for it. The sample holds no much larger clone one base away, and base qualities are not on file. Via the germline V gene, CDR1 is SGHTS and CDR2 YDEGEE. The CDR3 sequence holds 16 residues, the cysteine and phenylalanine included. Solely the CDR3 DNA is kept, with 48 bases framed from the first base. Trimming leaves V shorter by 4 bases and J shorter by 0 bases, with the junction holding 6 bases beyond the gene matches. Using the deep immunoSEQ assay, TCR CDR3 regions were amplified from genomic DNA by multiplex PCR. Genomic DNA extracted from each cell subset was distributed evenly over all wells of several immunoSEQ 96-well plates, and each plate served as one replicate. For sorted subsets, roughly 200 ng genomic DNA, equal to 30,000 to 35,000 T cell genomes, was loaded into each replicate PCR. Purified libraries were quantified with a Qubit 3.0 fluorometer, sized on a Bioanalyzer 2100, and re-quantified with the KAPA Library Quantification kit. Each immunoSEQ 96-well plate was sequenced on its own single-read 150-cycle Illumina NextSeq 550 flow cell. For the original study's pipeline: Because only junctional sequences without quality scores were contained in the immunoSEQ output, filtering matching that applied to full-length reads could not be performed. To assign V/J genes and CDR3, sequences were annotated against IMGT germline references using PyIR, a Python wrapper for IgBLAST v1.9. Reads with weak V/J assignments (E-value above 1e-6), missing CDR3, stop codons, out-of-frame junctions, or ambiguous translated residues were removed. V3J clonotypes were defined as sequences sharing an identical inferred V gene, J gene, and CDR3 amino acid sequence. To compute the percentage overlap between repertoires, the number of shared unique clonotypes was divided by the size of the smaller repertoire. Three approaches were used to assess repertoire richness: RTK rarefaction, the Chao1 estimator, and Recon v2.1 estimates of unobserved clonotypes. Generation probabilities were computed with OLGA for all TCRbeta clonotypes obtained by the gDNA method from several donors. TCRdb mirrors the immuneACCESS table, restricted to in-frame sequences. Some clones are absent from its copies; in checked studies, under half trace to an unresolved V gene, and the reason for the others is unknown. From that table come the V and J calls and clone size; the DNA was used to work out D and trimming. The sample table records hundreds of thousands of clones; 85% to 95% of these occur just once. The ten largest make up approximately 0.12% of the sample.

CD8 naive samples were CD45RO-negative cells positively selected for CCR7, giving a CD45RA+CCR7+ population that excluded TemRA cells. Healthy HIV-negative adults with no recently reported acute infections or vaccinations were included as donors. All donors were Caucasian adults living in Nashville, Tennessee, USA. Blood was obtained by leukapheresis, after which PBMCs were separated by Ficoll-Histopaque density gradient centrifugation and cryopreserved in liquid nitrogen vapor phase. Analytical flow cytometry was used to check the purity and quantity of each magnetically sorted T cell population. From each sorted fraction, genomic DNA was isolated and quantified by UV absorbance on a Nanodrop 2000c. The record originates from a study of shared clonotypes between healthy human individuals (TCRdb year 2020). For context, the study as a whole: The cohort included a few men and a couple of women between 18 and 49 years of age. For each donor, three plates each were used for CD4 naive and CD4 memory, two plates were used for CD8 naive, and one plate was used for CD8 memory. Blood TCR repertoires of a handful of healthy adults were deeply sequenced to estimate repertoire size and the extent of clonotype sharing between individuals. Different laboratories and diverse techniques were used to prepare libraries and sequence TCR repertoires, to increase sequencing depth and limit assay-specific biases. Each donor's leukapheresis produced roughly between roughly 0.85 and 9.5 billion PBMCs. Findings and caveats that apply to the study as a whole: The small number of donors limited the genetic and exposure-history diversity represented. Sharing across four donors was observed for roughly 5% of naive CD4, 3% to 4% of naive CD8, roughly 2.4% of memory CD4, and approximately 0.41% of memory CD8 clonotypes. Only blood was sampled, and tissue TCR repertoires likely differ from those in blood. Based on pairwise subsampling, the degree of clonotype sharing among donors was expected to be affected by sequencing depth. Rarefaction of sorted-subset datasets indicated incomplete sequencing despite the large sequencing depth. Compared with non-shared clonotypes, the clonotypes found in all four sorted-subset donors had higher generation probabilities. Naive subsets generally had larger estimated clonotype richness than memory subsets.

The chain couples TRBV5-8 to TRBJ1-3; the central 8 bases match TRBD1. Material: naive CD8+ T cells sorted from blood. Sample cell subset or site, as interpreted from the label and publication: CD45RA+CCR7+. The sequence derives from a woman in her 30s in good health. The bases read TGTGCCAGCAGCCCGGGACAGGCCAGCTCTGGAAACACCATATATTTT. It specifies CASSPGQASSGNTIYF.